This T cell receptor (beta chain) was obtained from a study of blood T cell repertoires in COVID-19 (dated by TCRdb to 2018 to 2020). At the level of the whole study: The collaborator samples originated in the United States, Italy and Spain and spanned the acute and convalescent phases of COVID-19. The material from the prospective study consisted of cDNA or gDNA derived from T cells, B-cell-depleted T cells, or PBMCs. Deeply sampled blood TCRbeta repertoires from subjects exposed to, actively infected with, or recovered from COVID-19 were included in the dataset. The repertoires were released in a freely available public database intended as a resource for research on the immune response to SARS-CoV-2. The samples were drawn from two sources: the first 160 participants of the ongoing ImmuneRACE study, and 1,200 or so subjects contributed by 6 global collaborators. Sample metadata almost always included a de-identified subject ID, COVID-19 status, age in years and sex. Where available, HLA class I and class II types were taken from metadata supplied by the sample provider and were not determined by assay-based typing.

The full study reports these points: Clinical and demographic metadata were provided uncurated, with the amount varying by source and participant.

Each collaborating institution followed its own protocols to collect whole blood in K2EDTA tubes. For TCRbeta analysis, collaborators shipped samples in one of three forms: frozen whole blood, isolated PBMCs, or DNA extracted from either of those sample types. For this clone: Its antigen target is currently unknown. Qualities for individual bases were not recorded, and no much larger clone is one base off.

The immunoSEQ Assay, a bias-controlled multiplex PCR, was used to amplify TCRbeta CDR3 regions from genomic DNA. The original methods were these. Nucleated cell counts per sample were estimated from amplification of reference gene primers within the assay. To quantify the absolute abundance of each unique TCRbeta CDR3 rearrangement, sequence reads were collapsed and filtered. Productive Simpson clonality was computed per sample as the square root of Simpson's diversity index over productive rearrangements. The source is immuneACCESS, and TCRdb retained only in-frame sequences with V and J called. Part of the clones is not carried over; for the studies checked, unresolved V genes explain less than half of this, and the remainder is unexplained. V and J calls and clone size are copied from that table; D and trimming were computed from the DNA. In all, the sample holds 130,000 to 150,000 clones, and over 80% of those were seen once. The leading ten clones occupy less than 0.95% of the sample.

CDR1 and CDR2 (MNHEY, SVGAGI) derive from the germline V gene. From the cysteine up to the phenylalanine, the CDR3 has a length of 15 residues. Just CDR3 DNA is preserved here, 45 bases in frame from base 1. Unmatched junction bases come to 3, with V trimmed by 0 bases and J by 4 bases. This clonotype originated in a woman aged 50 to 65 with acute or convalescent COVID-19. The sequencing sample was made of peripheral blood. Recombination joined TRBV6-5 with TRBJ2-1; the central 7 bases match TRBD2. The CDR3 reads CASSYSKGLYNEQFF. The DNA reads as follows: TGTGCCAGCAGTTACTCGAAGGGACTATACAATGAGCAGTTCTTC.